Listed below are T cell receptor beta chains from one sample, sequenced in a study of T cells expressing NK-cell markers. Using the 5' RACE reads, TCRdb records one entry per CDR3 protein without DNA. Across approximately 460,000 distinct CDR3 sequences, the top ten clones capture 7.3% of the sample. The sample consisted of blood T cells: a sorted CD56 or NKG2C T cell subset, CD4+ or CD8+ T cells, or bulk PBMC T cells (not recorded which). These TCRs come from a woman aged 18-70 years in good health. Each CDR3 is given with its conserved first and last residue.

TRBV4-3	TRBJ1-6	CASSQRTGGWSPLHF
TRBV11-1	TRBJ2-3	CASSSTVGSGVSTDTQYF
TRBV5-4	TRBJ2-2	CASSGSANTGELFF
TRBV11-2	TRBJ2-3	CASSLHLGSFTDTQYF
TRBV6-5	TRBJ1-6	CASSYRYRIPVNSPLHF
TRBV5-4	TRBJ2-5	CASSSQLAGDDPETQYF
TRBV7-9	TRBJ1-2	CASSLSGSPYGYTF
TRBV29-1	TRBJ2-7	CSVEVEKPFRQYF
TRBV11-2	TRBJ1-4	CASSLGLFREKLFF
TRBV7-2	TRBJ2-1	CASSAGTFYNEQFF
TRBV7-6	TRBJ2-5	CASSFGGEGETQYF
TRBV14	TRBJ1-2	CASSQPGQASGYTF
TRBV20-1	TRBJ1-1	CSARAGGQDAFF
TRBV12-3/TRBV12-4	TRBJ2-1	CASSPRTSGGFEQFF
TRBV6-1	TRBJ2-1	CASNRGTSGSNLYNEQFF
TRBV11-2	TRBJ1-2	CASSLVPTGLKGYTF
TRBV6-1	TRBJ2-1	CASRQESGLAGFRGEQFF
TRBV20-1	TRBJ2-1	CSARGKTLAASNEQFF
TRBV27	TRBJ1-5	CASRPGVGQPQHF
TRBV9	TRBJ2-4	CASSPAEGGGRIAKNIQYF
TRBV6-5	TRBJ1-5	CASSYSGSLTGQPQHF
TRBV12-3/TRBV12-4	TRBJ1-5	CASSTGGMGNQPQHF
TRBV20-1	TRBJ1-2	CSAQGFRGVGYTF
TRBV20-1	TRBJ2-2	CSARDPGSDTGELFF
TRBV9	TRBJ1-1	CASSQMNTEAFF
TRBV6-5	TRBJ2-2	CASSYRREMNGELFF
TRBV6-1	TRBJ1-2	CASSESNYGYTF
TRBV9	TRBJ2-3	CASRGPIGDTQYF
TRBV20-1	TRBJ1-1	CSATVQGAEAFF
TRBV11-3	TRBJ2-5	CASSSGPVKTQYF
TRBV12-3/TRBV12-4	TRBJ2-3	CASSLDATDTQYF
TRBV5-5	TRBJ2-5	CASSLVTGQETQYF
TRBV12-3/TRBV12-4	TRBJ2-2	CASSPGQGAFHTGELFF
TRBV12-3/TRBV12-4	TRBJ2-2	CASSGTGGPRANTGELFF
TRBV15	TRBJ2-3	CATSRGASGRTDTQYF
TRBV2	TRBJ2-5	CASSEPQVQETQYF
TRBV12-3/TRBV12-4	TRBJ2-5	CASKTSGRETQYF